The 30 T cell receptor beta chains below come from one sample, sequenced in a study of blood T cells in healthy people across ages. Combining a sample-barcoded 5' primer with a J-beta primer mix, a second PCR ran for 7 to 11 cycles. TCRdb re-called the 5' RACE reads with MiXCR, one entry per CDR3 protein. The data hold some 1.5 million distinct CDR3 sequences, with approximately 43% observed a single time. Sequenced sample: blood. The receptor set was obtained from a woman younger than 30 in good health.

The J gene is TRBJ2-5, the V gene TRBV4-3, with D unclear. Germline V gene data show CDR1 as LGHNA and CDR2 as YSLEER. V was trimmed by 0 bases and J by 3 bases, leaving 11 bases between them. The length of the CDR3 is 15 residues. In DNA, the CDR3 is TGCGCCAGCAGCCAAGATCAAGGCAGTAAAGAGACCCAGTACTTC. It encodes CASSQDQGSKETQYF.

This clonotype showed up just once. The gene calls are TRBV6-2 or TRBV6-3 and TRBJ2-7; 7 nucleotides line up with TRBD1. Germline values: CDR1 MNHEY, CDR2 SVGEGT. This CDR3 is 17 amino acids long. V gave up 3 bases and J gave up 3 bases; unmatched junction bases: 14. The chain's CDR3 is CASSYSTGTEMLYEQYF. CDR3 in DNA: TGTGCCAGCAGTTATTCTACCGGGACAGAAATGCTCTACGAGCAGTACTTC.

The chain combines TRBV11-3 with TRBJ2-3, with a weak D call TRBD1 (5 bases). The V gene lost 5 bases and the J gene lost 8 bases, with 11 bases spanning the gap. This CDR3 has 12 amino acids. Germline V gene data show CDR1 as SGHNT and CDR2 as YENEEA. CDR3 nucleotides: TGTGCCAGCAGCAAACAGGCCGGTACGCAGTATTTT. Amino acid sequence: CASSKQAGTQYF.

The V call is TRBV7-9, the J call TRBJ2-6; D not certain. Germline CDR1 is SEHNR and CDR2 is FQNEAQ (reference sequence). The V gene lost 5 bases and the J gene lost 4 bases, with 12 bases spanning the gap. CDR3 length equals 15 residues. CDR3 in DNA: TGTGCCAGCAGCCCGGTCGAACCCGGGGCCAACGTCCTGACTTTC. Amino acids: CASSPVEPGANVLTF.

V gene TRBV10-3 combines with J gene TRBJ2-4; 8 nucleotides match TRBD1. The CDR3 has 15 amino acids. V lost 9 bases, J lost 2 bases, and 9 bases stayed unmatched. The germline V gene has CDR1 ENHRY and CDR2 SYGVKD. The CDR3 spells CAIGGQGNPKNIQYF. CDR3 bases: TGTGCCATAGGAGGACAGGGAAATCCCAAAAACATTCAGTACTTC.

There are many counts of this clonotype. The V gene is TRBV6-5, the J gene TRBJ2-3; no definite D call. V dropped 1 base and J dropped 5 bases, with 1 base sitting between them. This CDR3 is built from 11 residues. Germline V CDR1 and CDR2: MNHEY, SVGAGI. The CDR3 coding sequence is TGTGCCAGCAGTTACTTAGATACGCAGTATTTT. It specifies CASSYLDTQYF.

The gene calls are TRBV4-1 and TRBJ2-3; tentative D call: TRBD1 (5 bases). The CDR3 runs to 16 residues. Trimming left V 0 bases short and J 1 base short, with 11 bases between. Germline CDR1 is MGHRA and CDR2 is YSYEKL. CDR3 sequence: CASSQEGPGRTDTQYF. The CDR3 DNA reads as TGCGCCAGCAGCCAAGAAGGGCCAGGGCGCACAGATACGCAGTATTTT.

The chain couples TRBV10-3 to TRBJ2-1, with 12 bases identical to TRBD2. Trimming cost V 6 bases and J 7 bases; bases outside gene matches: 4. The CDR3 consists of 14 residues. Germline-derived CDR1 and CDR2 are ENHRY and SYGVKD. CDR3 sequence reads: CAIRRTSGMNEQFF. CDR3 DNA sequence: TGTGCCATCAGAAGGACTAGCGGGATGAATGAGCAGTTCTTC.

This clonotype was observed a handful of times. This rearrangement joins TRBV7-9 to TRBJ1-4; D uncertain. From germline, CDR1 is SEHNR and CDR2 FQNEAQ (reference sequence). The CDR3 is made up of 14 amino acids. V was pared by 3 bases and J by 5 bases, with 10 bases between. This CDR3 reads CASSLGLGNEKLFF. CDR3 coding DNA: TGTGCCAGCAGCTTGGGGTTGGGGAATGAAAAACTGTTTTTT.

This clonotype was counted only a few times. A read error may account for a junction end that differs from germline. This chain uses TRBV6-2 or TRBV6-3 with TRBJ1-5; no clear D. This CDR3 contains 14 residues. Germline lookup yields CDR1 MNHEY and CDR2 SVGEGT. The CDR3 spells CASSYLRSTQPQHF. The DNA for the CDR3 is TGTGCCAGCAGTTACCTCCGGAGCACTCAGCCCCAGCATTTT.

The rearrangement uses TRBV25-1 and TRBJ2-7, with 10 bases lining up with TRBD1. V shed 6 bases and J 2 bases; nucleotides not matched to a gene: 4. The germline gives CDR1 MGHDK, CDR2 SYGVNS. The CDR3 covers 14 residues. Here the CDR3 reads CASRTGTGAYEQYF. CDR3 coding DNA: TGTGCCAGCAGGACCGGGACAGGGGCCTACGAGCAGTACTTC.

This clonotype was recorded many times. This chain connects TRBV4-2 to TRBJ2-5; D is possibly TRBD2 (5 bases). Germline values: CDR1 LGHNA, CDR2 YNFKEQ. V was cut by 6 bases and J by 1 base, with 15 bases left in between. CDR3 length: 15 residues. CDR3 coding DNA: TGTGCCAGCAGACCCGGACTCGTGGGCCAAGAGACCCAGTACTTC. Residues: CASRPGLVGQETQYF.

The chain recombines TRBV6-6 with TRBJ1-5; maybe TRBD1 (5 bases). CDR3 size: 15 residues. Between the trimmed V and J ends, which lost 0 bases and 3 bases, there was a span of 9 bases. The germline V gene has CDR1 MNHNY and CDR2 SVGAGI (reference sequence). This CDR3 reads CASSYSNRSNQPQHF. The CDR3 DNA reads as TGTGCCAGCAGTTACTCGAACAGGTCCAATCAGCCCCAGCATTTT.

This chain connects TRBV18 to TRBJ2-1, with 8 bases identical to TRBD2. The better agreement between TRBJ2-7 and the DNA end casts doubt on the J call. CDR1 and CDR2 (germline): KGHSH, LQKENI. The CDR3 length is 15 residues. For the CDR3, the DNA is TGTGCCAGCTCACCGTGGGAGCGGGAGTACAATGAGCAGTACTTC. Protein product: CASSPWEREYNEQYF.

This rearrangement joins TRBV6-2 or TRBV6-3 to TRBJ1-1; the D is unclear. Germline CDR1 is MNHEY and CDR2 is SVGEGT. With 7 bases removed from V and 8 bases from J, the gap between germline ends came to 17 bases. There are 13 residues in the CDR3. The CDR3 DNA is TGTGCCAGCACCCCCGACGGCCATATCGAAGCTTTCTTT. Its protein product is CASTPDGHIEAFF.

This chain connects TRBV12-3 or TRBV12-4 to TRBJ2-3; 7 bases fit TRBD2. The V segment lost 3 bases and the J segment 15 bases; nucleotides outside the gene matches: 15. The CDR3 runs 14 residues. CDR3: CASSFGGSTDTEYF. Here the CDR3 DNA reads TGTGCCAGCAGTTTCGGGGGGAGCACAGATACGGAATATTTT.

This clonotype was picked up one time. The chain employs TRBV2 and TRBJ1-5; D remains ambiguous. Trimming shortened V by 4 bases and J by 7 bases, and 8 bases separated the two germline ends. The germline V gene has CDR1 SNHLY and CDR2 FYNNEI. This CDR3 contains 12 residues. The CDR3 region has the DNA TGTGCCAGCAGTGCTGGTGAGCAGCCCCAGCATTTT. Amino acid sequence: CASSAGEQPQHF.

This clonotype was recorded a few times. This chain joins TRBV4-3 and TRBJ1-2, with D perhaps matching TRBD1 (5 bases). The CDR3 has 16 amino acids. The germline gives CDR1 LGHNA, CDR2 YSLEER. V lost 0 bases and J lost 1, with 12 bases in between. The DNA of the CDR3 is TGCGCCAGCAGCCAAGATTTGGGACGGATTAACTATGGCTACACCTTC. It encodes CASSQDLGRINYGYTF.

The gene calls are TRBV6-2 or TRBV6-3 and TRBJ2-3; D possibly corresponds to TRBD2 (6 bases). Trimming removed 2 bases from V and 2 bases from J, with 20 bases in between. Per germline, CDR1 MNHEY and CDR2 SVGEGT. There are 18 residues in the CDR3. Here the CDR3 reads CASSYERLEGAPTDTQYF. CDR3 bases: TGTGCCAGCAGTTACGAAAGACTAGAGGGAGCTCCCACAGATACGCAGTATTTT.

Comments on this clonotype: One end of the junction does not line up with germline, which may come from a read error. The V call is TRBV28, the J call TRBJ2-2, with D tentatively TRBD1 (6 bases). Germline CDR1 is MDHEN and CDR2 is SYDVKM. The CDR3 length is 14 residues. The CDR3 coding sequence is TGTGCCGGCAGTGTTTACAGGGCCACCGGGGAGCTGTTTTTT. Protein: CAGSVYRATGELFF.

The V gene is TRBV11-2, the J gene TRBJ1-6, with D maybe TRBD1 (6 bases). The germline gives CDR1 SGHAT, CDR2 FQNNGV. V shed 6 bases and J shed 7 bases, with 16 bases lying between them. The CDR3 runs 15 residues. The DNA of the CDR3 is TGTGCCAGCAGGACAGTCAGGGGCTTGAATTCACCCCTCCACTTT. Its protein is CASRTVRGLNSPLHF.

The J gene is TRBJ2-1, the V gene TRBV20-1, with D uncertain. Germline assignment: CDR1 DFQATT and CDR2 SNEGSKA (reference sequence). Trimming took 3 bases from V and 1 from J, leaving 10 bases between them. CDR3 size: 14 residues. The CDR3 coding sequence is TGCAGTGCTAGGGCCCCCTTTTCCTACAATGAGCAGTTCTTC. It is translated as CSARAPFSYNEQFF.

The table lists this clonotype with a few counts. The chain is built from TRBV20-1 and TRBJ1-1; D not resolved. V gave up 7 bases and J gave up 7 bases, with 13 bases separating them. Germline CDR1 reads DFQATT; CDR2 reads SNEGSKA (reference sequence). The CDR3 sequence is 11 residues long. The CDR3 nucleotides read TGCAGTGTTCCAAAGTACAGTGAAGCTTTCTTT. Its translation: CSVPKYSEAFF.

This clonotype was seen only once. The chain carries TRBV20-1 and TRBJ2-4; 10 bases map to TRBD1. After removal of 5 bases from V and 8 bases from J, the junction contained 6 bases not matched to a gene. Germline V gene data show CDR1 as DFQATT and CDR2 as SNEGSKA (reference sequence). The CDR3 sequence is 13 residues long. This chain's CDR3 is CSAADRGLDIQYF. DNA of the CDR3: TGCAGTGCTGCCGACAGGGGGCTTGACATTCAGTACTTC.

This chain uses TRBV7-2 with TRBJ2-3; 8 positions agree with TRBD1. CDR3 size: 13 residues. The V segment lost 4 bases and the J segment 7 bases; nucleotides outside the gene matches: 4. Germline V gene lookup returns CDR1 SGHTA and CDR2 FQGNSA. CDR3 in amino acids: CASSSDRGHTQYF. CDR3 nucleotides: TGTGCCAGCAGCTCCGACAGGGGTCATACGCAGTATTTT.

This clonotype occurred a few times. This sequence joins TRBV12-3 or TRBV12-4 and TRBJ1-2, with D unclear. This CDR3 comprises 12 residues. Trimming pared 5 bases from V and 7 bases from J, leaving 11 bases between. CDR3 sequence reads: CASSTYLGGYTF. The CDR3 nucleotides are TGTGCCAGCAGTACCTATTTGGGTGGCTACACCTTC.

This chain uses TRBV4-1 with TRBJ1-2; 7 bases map to TRBD1. Trimming removed 0 bases from V and 2 bases from J; junction bases left unmatched: 3. The CDR3 totals 15 residues. Germline V CDR1 and CDR2: MGHRA, YSYEKL. Written as DNA, the CDR3 is TGCGCCAGCAGCCAAGATCCGGGACAGAACTATGGCTACACCTTC. Protein sequence: CASSQDPGQNYGYTF.

The V call is TRBV12-3 or TRBV12-4, the J call TRBJ2-5; possible D gene TRBD2, 6 bases. The J call is uncertain, as TRBJ2-7 better fits the DNA end. The CDR3 covers 15 residues. CDR3 sequence reads: CANSRDFRGSYEQYF. In nucleotides, the CDR3 is TGTGCCAACAGCCGTGACTTCCGGGGGTCCTACGAGCAGTACTTC.

The chain links TRBV9 to TRBJ2-1, with 9 bases lining up with TRBD1. This CDR3 contains 15 residues. V was pared by 0 bases and J by 8 bases, with 6 bases of the junction left unmatched. In germline, CDR1 is SGDLS, CDR2 YYNGEE. DNA of the CDR3: TGTGCCAGCAGCGTAGGGGACAGGGTAGTCGATGAGCAGTTCTTC. Its protein product is CASSVGDRVVDEQFF.

As for this clonotype: A much more abundant neighbour one base away suggests this may be a read error. This chain connects TRBV4-2 to TRBJ2-3, with D perhaps matching TRBD1 (5 bases). The CDR3 contains 15 residues. Germline V gene lookup returns CDR1 LGHNA and CDR2 YNFKEQ. The CDR3 is CARSQVPGSGDTQYF. The CDR3 bases are TGTGCCAGAAGCCAAGTTCCAGGGTCAGGGGATACGCAGTATTTT.